This T cell receptor (beta chain) is drawn from a study of blood T cell repertoires in COVID-19. CDR1 SGHAT and CDR2 FQNNGV come from the germline V gene. CDR3 length: 14 amino acids. The V end lost 1 base, the J end lost 3 bases, and 10 bases lay between the germline ends. Data came from immunoSEQ multiplex PCR; TCRdb stores just in-frame clones and leaves some out. The sample lists about 280,000 clones; 86% were seen once. Input material: peripheral blood. This chain uses TRBV11-2 with TRBJ2-7; no reliable D call. The clonotype was recovered from a woman in her sixties or seventies with COVID-19, enrolled during active disease. The CDR3 coding sequence is TGTGCCAGCAGCTTAGTACGCGGATACTACGAGCAGTACTTC. Its translation: CASSLVRGYYEQYF.